The 2 T cell receptor beta chains presented below share a single source sample, sequenced in a study of vaccination and CD4 T cells after COVID-19. Sequencing of DNA taken from cultured CD4+ T cells relied on the Oncomine TCR Beta short-read assay. TCRdb processed the PCR reads anew with MiXCR; each CDR3 protein has one entry. This table has 13,000 to 15,000 distinct CDR3 sequences, 50% appearing once. Treatment described: approximately nine-day PBMC culture with coronavirus spike peptide pools or control peptides (ViraFEST assay). Their target antigens are unknown. This specimen was cultured CD4+ T cells from blood, taken after SARS-CoV-2 vaccination. Receptors were obtained from a human donor with COVID-19.

The chain employs TRBV20-1 and TRBJ1-2; possible D gene TRBD1, 6 bases. V lost 3 bases and J lost 8, with 22 bases in between. In germline, CDR1 is DFQATT, CDR2 SNEGSKA (reference sequence). CDR3 length equals 15 residues. The CDR3 DNA follows: TGCAGTGCTAGGATGTGGTCAGGGGCATTGGGGGGCTACACCTTC. Amino acid sequence: CSARMWSGALGGYTF.

The V gene is TRBV6-1, the J gene TRBJ2-2, with D perhaps assigned TRBD1 or TRBD2 (5 bases each). The CDR3 runs to 15 residues. The V gene's germline CDR1 is MNHNS and CDR2 SASEGT. The V end lost 5 bases, the J end lost 4 bases, and 14 bases lay between the germline ends. This CDR3 reads CASSLVPRGTGELFF. The CDR3 DNA reads TGTGCCAGCAGTCTAGTGCCGAGGGGCACCGGGGAGCTGTTTTTT.